The clone carrying this T cell receptor (beta chain) was detected ten times or more. Its cognate antigen is unknown. Germline CDR1 and CDR2: MNHEY and SVGEGT. CDR3 length equals 16 residues. With 5 bases removed from V and 1 base from J, the gap between germline ends came to 16 bases. The sample originates from a study of regulatory T cells in long-lasting Graves disease. Study details: Graves' patients with a new diagnosis had received antithyroid drugs under 3 months.

Sequencing libraries for TCR beta were prepared with iRepertoire HTBI primers and Arm-PCR of CDR3 regions. TCRdb used MiXCR to reprocess the multiplex PCR reads, holding one entry per CDR3 protein. In the table there are approximately 300,000 distinct CDR3 sequences, more than 15% of which are singletons. Study-wide points: Reduced TCR diversity was observed in persistent Graves' patients versus newly diagnosed patients. The sample size was small, and this may have reduced accuracy.

Time point meaning: newly diagnosed GD, antithyroid drugs for less than 3 months. Generation of the TCR library employed RNA extracted from PBMCs. This chain joins TRBV6-2 or TRBV6-3 and TRBJ2-3; the D is unclear. The sample in question was peripheral blood mononuclear cells (PBMCs), obtained at new diagnosis, from a patient treated with antithyroid drugs. This sequence originates from a female donor with Graves disease. CDR3 in amino acids: CASSEAGRLGTDTQYF. In nucleotides, the CDR3 is TGTGCCAGCAGTGAAGCAGGCCGTCTCGGCACAGATACGCAGTATTTT.